These 9 T cell receptor beta chains came from one sample sequenced in a study of T cells in Graves' hyperthyroidism and ophthalmopathy. TCR beta CDR3 regions were amplified from RNA transcripts. Using the HTBI primer set, a first-round RT-PCR was run on the TCR CDR3. In TCRdb, the multiplex PCR reads were re-called with MiXCR into one record per CDR3 protein. The table records some 690,000 distinct CDR3 sequences, roughly a sixth of them present only once. Sequenced input: blood. The source is a man aged 50 to 59 with Graves' hyperthyroidism.

This clonotype has ten or more counts. The chain links TRBV12-5 to TRBJ2-1; D perhaps matches TRBD1 (6 bases). This CDR3 has 17 residues. V lost 0 bases to trimming and J lost 6 bases, with 18 bases between them. Germline assignment: CDR1 LGHNT and CDR2 FRNRAP. In DNA, the CDR3 is TGTGCTAGTGGTTTGGTACTTCCGAGGGGGAGCGGCAATGAGCAGTTCTTC. This gives the protein CASGLVLPRGSGNEQFF.

The gene calls are TRBV5-1 and TRBJ2-5; 7 bases match TRBD1. The CDR3 is 15 residues long. V was pared by 4 bases and J by 2 bases, with 8 bases of the junction left unmatched. Germline V gene sequence: CDR1 SGHRS, CDR2 YFSETQ. The DNA of the CDR3 is TGCGCCAGCAGCCCCCAAGGGGGACAGCAAGAGACCCAGTACTTC. It yields the protein CASSPQGGQQETQYF.

The V call is TRBV27, the J call TRBJ1-1; D uncertain. The CDR3 is 14 amino acids. V was clipped by 2 bases and J by 1 base, with 8 bases between them. The germline gives CDR1 MNHEY, CDR2 SMNVEV (reference sequence). Here the CDR3 reads CASSLGAENTEAFF. The CDR3 DNA is TGTGCCAGCAGTTTAGGTGCCGAGAACACTGAAGCTTTCTTT.

This chain joins TRBV27 and TRBJ1-2, with D uncertain. This CDR3 region has 14 residues. The V and J ends lost 0 bases and 1 base respectively, with 6 bases between them. Germline loops: CDR1 MNHEY, CDR2 SMNVEV (reference sequence). The CDR3 reads CASSLSSVNYGYTF. The CDR3 DNA sequence: TGTGCCAGCAGTTTATCGAGCGTTAACTATGGCTACACCTTC.

The sample holds many counts of this clonotype. The rearrangement uses TRBV28 and TRBJ2-6, with TRBD2 as a possible D gene (6 bases). CDR3 length equals 15 residues. Germline V gene data show CDR1 as MDHEN and CDR2 as SYDVKM. V was trimmed by 7 bases and J by 3 bases, leaving 13 bases between them. CDR3 DNA: TGTGCCAGCATCCCCCGGGGGAGTGGGGCCAACGTCCTGACTTTC. This codes for CASIPRGSGANVLTF. The full variable domain, rest sourced from reference TRBV28 and TRBJ2-6, is DVKVTQSSRYLVKRTGEKVFLECVQDMDHENMFWYRQDPGLGLRLIYFSYDVKMKEKGDIPEGYSVSREKKERFSLILESASTNQTSMYLCASIPRGSGANVLTFGAGSRLTVL.

The V call is TRBV6-1, the J call TRBJ2-7; D assignment may be TRBD1 or TRBD2 (5 bases each). The CDR3 has 15 residues. The V end was cut by 6 bases, the J end by 6 bases, with 21 bases between. Germline V gene lookup returns CDR1 MNHNS and CDR2 SASEGT. CDR3 nucleotide sequence: TGTGCCAGCAGGGAATTCCGGGACGCAGCCTCCGAGCAGTACTTC. This translates into CASREFRDAASEQYF.

This clonotype appeared many times. The chain employs TRBV19 and TRBJ1-5, with 8 bases aligning to TRBD1. This CDR3 has 15 amino acids. The germline V gene has CDR1 LNHDA and CDR2 SQIVND (reference sequence). V was clipped by 7 bases and J by 7 bases; unmatched bases: 12. The CDR3 reads CASKGTGQGGQPQHF. The CDR3 DNA sequence: TGTGCCAGTAAGGGCACCGGACAGGGAGGACAGCCCCAGCATTTT.

This clonotype showed up just a few times. The V call is TRBV7-2, the J call TRBJ1-2, with 7 bases fitting TRBD1. Per the germline V gene, CDR1 is SGHTA and CDR2 is FQGNSA. The ends lost 5 bases at V and 0 bases at J; junction bases unmatched: 9. The CDR3 sequence is 16 residues long. CDR3 coding DNA: TGTGCCAGCAGCGGATATGAGGGGGCCACTAACTATGGCTACACCTTC. Translating it yields CASSGYEGATNYGYTF.

The V call is TRBV20-1, the J call TRBJ2-1; 8 nucleotides match TRBD2. Looked up from germline, CDR1 is DFQATT and CDR2 is SNEGSKA (reference sequence). The CDR3 contains 14 residues. V shed 4 bases, J shed 2 bases, and the junction held 4 bases outside the gene matches. CDR3 sequence: CSAISGRPYNEQFF. In nucleotides, the CDR3 is TGCAGTGCTATAAGCGGGAGACCCTACAATGAGCAGTTCTTC.